Listed below are T cell receptor beta chains from one sample, sequenced in a study of T cell responses to AZD1222 COVID-19 vaccine. Only in-frame clones appear in the TCRdb table, and some are missing; sequencing was by immunoSEQ multiplex PCR. This sample has around 150,000 clones, with around four fifths found just once. The sample consisted of peripheral blood, taken on day 0 of AZD1222 vaccination. All receptors derive from an adult in good health. The CDR3 runs from the conserved cysteine through the conserved F or W. A D gene is named only where the DNA matches it firmly. The size entry is marked missing in some rows and otherwise reads once, few, many or a size class.

j_call: TRBJ1-3
d_call: NA
clone_size: few
v_call: TRBV7-9
cdr3_length: 16
cdr3_aa: CASSLNREGAGNTIYF
cdr3_nt: TGTGCCAGCAGCCTAAACAGGGAAGGAGCTGGAAACACCATATATTTT

j_call: TRBJ1-2
d_call: NA
clone_size: few
v_call: TRBV5-1
cdr3_length: 14
cdr3_aa: CASSTGGIQGGYTF
cdr3_nt: TGCGCCAGCAGCACCGGTGGGATCCAGGGAGGCTACACCTTC

j_call: TRBJ1-2
d_call: NA
clone_size: once
v_call: TRBV4-1
cdr3_length: 16
cdr3_aa: CASSQDRDIDNYGYTF
cdr3_nt: TGCGCCAGCAGCCAAGATCGGGACATAGATAACTATGGCTACACCTTC

j_call: TRBJ1-1
d_call: NA
clone_size: NA
v_call: TRBV28
cdr3_length: 15
cdr3_aa: CASSLSGNPIPEAFF
cdr3_nt: TGTGCCAGCAGTTTGTCTGGCAACCCTATCCCTGAAGCTTTCTTT

j_call: TRBJ2-7
d_call: NA
clone_size: NA
v_call: TRBV29-1
cdr3_length: 14
cdr3_aa: CSVDGQGGSYEQYF
cdr3_nt: TGCAGCGTTGATGGGCAGGGGGGCTCCTACGAGCAGTACTTC

j_call: TRBJ2-3
d_call: NA
clone_size: NA
v_call: TRBV7-9
cdr3_length: 16
cdr3_aa: CASSPRRGPPADTQYF
cdr3_nt: TGTGCCAGCAGCCCTCGGAGGGGCCCTCCGGCAGATACGCAGTATTTT

j_call: TRBJ2-1
d_call: NA
clone_size: NA
v_call: TRBV3-1/TRBV3-2
cdr3_length: 15
cdr3_aa: CASSQDTGFGNEQFF
cdr3_nt: TGTGCCAGCAGCCAAGACACAGGGTTTGGGAATGAGCAGTTCTTC

j_call: TRBJ2-7
d_call: TRBD1
clone_size: once
v_call: TRBV3-1/TRBV3-2
cdr3_length: 14
cdr3_aa: CASSPRTGGIEQYF
cdr3_nt: TGTGCCAGCAGCCCGAGGACAGGGGGGATCGAGCAGTACTTC

j_call: TRBJ1-5
d_call: NA
clone_size: NA
v_call: TRBV18
cdr3_length: 13
cdr3_aa: CASSPSSNQPQHF
cdr3_nt: TGTGCCAGCTCCCCAAGTAGCAATCAGCCCCAGCATTTT

j_call: TRBJ1-5
d_call: NA
clone_size: NA
v_call: TRBV3-1/TRBV3-2
cdr3_length: 14
cdr3_aa: CASSQALRDQPQHF
cdr3_nt: TGTGCCAGCAGCCAAGCTCTGAGGGATCAGCCCCAGCATTTT

j_call: TRBJ2-7
d_call: TRBD2
clone_size: NA
v_call: TRBV29-1
cdr3_length: 15
cdr3_aa: CSVLKLAGVTYEQYF
cdr3_nt: TGCAGCGTTCTAAAACTAGCGGGGGTAACCTACGAGCAGTACTTC

j_call: TRBJ1-3
d_call: NA
clone_size: NA
v_call: TRBV11-2
cdr3_length: 15
cdr3_aa: CASSPWDGAIYTIYF
cdr3_nt: TGTGCCAGCAGCCCGTGGGACGGGGCGATATACACCATATATTTT

j_call: TRBJ1-5
d_call: NA
clone_size: NA
v_call: TRBV9
cdr3_length: 15
cdr3_aa: CASSGGIMSNQPQHF
cdr3_nt: TGTGCCAGCAGCGGGGGGATAATGAGCAATCAGCCCCAGCATTTT

j_call: TRBJ1-1
d_call: NA
clone_size: NA
v_call: TRBV7-9
cdr3_length: 14
cdr3_aa: CASSYDRLSSEAFF
cdr3_nt: TGTGCCAGCAGCTATGACAGGCTGAGTTCCGAAGCTTTCTTT

j_call: TRBJ1-1
d_call: TRBD1
clone_size: few
v_call: TRBV7-9
cdr3_length: 17
cdr3_aa: CASSPRDRGRRQAEAFF
cdr3_nt: TGTGCCAGCAGCCCCCGGGACAGGGGACGGCGACAGGCTGAAGCTTTCTTT

j_call: TRBJ2-3
d_call: TRBD2
clone_size: NA
v_call: TRBV3-1/TRBV3-2
cdr3_length: 16
cdr3_aa: CASSQVSGGSTDTQYF
cdr3_nt: TGTGCCAGCAGCCAAGTTAGCGGGGGGAGCACAGATACGCAGTATTTT

j_call: TRBJ1-5
d_call: TRBD1
clone_size: NA
v_call: TRBV6-5
cdr3_length: 13
cdr3_aa: CASSTGGHQPQHF
cdr3_nt: TGTGCCAGCAGTACAGGGGGGCATCAGCCCCAGCATTTT

j_call: TRBJ1-4
d_call: NA
clone_size: NA
v_call: TRBV3-1/TRBV3-2
cdr3_length: 16
cdr3_aa: CASSHSDSATNEKLFF
cdr3_nt: TGTGCCAGCAGCCATTCAGACAGTGCAACTAATGAAAAACTGTTTTTT

j_call: TRBJ1-6
d_call: NA
clone_size: NA
v_call: TRBV28
cdr3_length: 16
cdr3_aa: CASSPPRGRSRPTLHF
cdr3_nt: TGTGCCAGCAGTCCCCCACGCGGGCGCTCCCGGCCGACCCTCCACTTT

j_call: TRBJ1-1
d_call: NA
clone_size: NA
v_call: TRBV5-1
cdr3_length: 16
cdr3_aa: CASSLRQGGKNTEAFF
cdr3_nt: TGCGCCAGCAGCTTGAGGCAAGGAGGGAAGAACACTGAAGCTTTCTTT

j_call: TRBJ1-5
d_call: TRBD1
clone_size: NA
v_call: TRBV30
cdr3_length: 16
cdr3_aa: CAWSGAGGKGNQPQHF
cdr3_nt: TGTGCCTGGTCCGGGGCAGGGGGCAAGGGCAATCAGCCCCAGCATTTT

j_call: TRBJ2-3
d_call: NA
clone_size: NA
v_call: TRBV27
cdr3_length: 15
cdr3_aa: CASSKPRASTDTQYF
cdr3_nt: TGTGCCAGCAGCAAGCCCAGGGCTAGCACAGATACGCAGTATTTT

j_call: TRBJ1-2
d_call: NA
clone_size: NA
v_call: TRBV7-9
cdr3_length: 17
cdr3_aa: CASTLNGYEALEGGYTF
cdr3_nt: TGTGCCAGCACCCTGAATGGGTACGAGGCTTTGGAGGGTGGCTACACCTTC

j_call: TRBJ2-7
d_call: TRBD2
clone_size: NA
v_call: TRBV3-1/TRBV3-2
cdr3_length: 12
cdr3_aa: CASSRREGEQYF
cdr3_nt: TGTGCCAGCAGTCGCAGGGAGGGCGAGCAGTACTTC

j_call: TRBJ1-2
d_call: TRBD1
clone_size: NA
v_call: TRBV6-5
cdr3_length: 16
cdr3_aa: CASSFGQGAQYYGYTF
cdr3_nt: TGTGCCAGCAGTTTCGGACAGGGGGCTCAATACTATGGCTACACCTTC

j_call: TRBJ1-2
d_call: NA
clone_size: NA
v_call: TRBV15
cdr3_length: 13
cdr3_aa: CATSRDLSDGYTF
cdr3_nt: TGTGCCACCAGCAGAGATTTGTCGGATGGCTACACCTTC

j_call: TRBJ1-2
d_call: TRBD1
clone_size: NA
v_call: TRBV10-3
cdr3_length: 13
cdr3_aa: CAKRQGEKYGYTF
cdr3_nt: TGTGCCAAACGACAGGGCGAGAAATATGGCTACACCTTC

j_call: TRBJ1-2
d_call: NA
clone_size: NA
v_call: TRBV7-9
cdr3_length: 15
cdr3_aa: CASSLSLQVPEGYTF
cdr3_nt: TGTGCCAGCAGCTTATCACTACAGGTACCTGAAGGCTACACCTTC

j_call: TRBJ1-5
d_call: NA
clone_size: once
v_call: TRBV30
cdr3_length: 17
cdr3_aa: CAWSPTPGRLMGQPQHF
cdr3_nt: TGTGCCTGGAGTCCCACACCGGGACGCTTAATGGGTCAGCCCCAGCATTTT

j_call: TRBJ2-7
d_call: TRBD1
clone_size: NA
v_call: TRBV27
cdr3_length: 14
cdr3_aa: CASTSTGGSYEQYF
cdr3_nt: TGTGCCAGCACCTCGACAGGGGGCTCCTACGAGCAGTACTTC

j_call: TRBJ2-7
d_call: NA
clone_size: NA
v_call: TRBV29-1
cdr3_length: 13
cdr3_aa: CSVTTRQSYEQYF
cdr3_nt: TGCAGCGTTACCACCCGACAGTCCTACGAGCAGTACTTC

j_call: TRBJ2-2
d_call: TRBD1
clone_size: NA
v_call: TRBV10-3
cdr3_length: 16
cdr3_aa: CAISVRTGGNTGELFF
cdr3_nt: TGTGCCATCAGTGTTCGGACAGGGGGTAACACCGGGGAGCTGTTTTTT

j_call: TRBJ1-2
d_call: NA
clone_size: NA
v_call: TRBV25-1
cdr3_length: 12
cdr3_aa: CASSPSDYGYTF
cdr3_nt: TGTGCCAGCAGTCCCTCCGACTATGGCTACACCTTC

j_call: TRBJ2-2
d_call: TRBD2
clone_size: few
v_call: TRBV5-1
cdr3_length: 15
cdr3_aa: CASRSGRGGPGELFF
cdr3_nt: TGCGCCAGCAGGTCTGGCCGGGGGGGCCCCGGGGAGCTGTTTTTT

j_call: TRBJ2-5
d_call: TRBD1
clone_size: NA
v_call: TRBV28
cdr3_length: 16
cdr3_aa: CASSLYRTGRKETQYF
cdr3_nt: TGTGCCAGCAGCCTTTACCGGACAGGACGTAAAGAGACCCAGTACTTC

j_call: TRBJ1-1
d_call: NA
clone_size: NA
v_call: TRBV7-2
cdr3_length: 13
cdr3_aa: CASTFGGNTEAFF
cdr3_nt: TGTGCCAGCACCTTCGGGGGGAACACTGAAGCTTTCTTT

j_call: TRBJ1-1
d_call: NA
clone_size: NA
v_call: TRBV6-1
cdr3_length: 13
cdr3_aa: CASSEWGGVEAFF
cdr3_nt: TGTGCCAGCAGTGAATGGGGTGGGGTTGAAGCTTTCTTT

j_call: TRBJ1-4
d_call: NA
clone_size: few
v_call: TRBV6-5
cdr3_length: 15
cdr3_aa: CASSNQGSFDEKLFF
cdr3_nt: TGTGCCAGCAGTAACCAGGGGAGTTTTGATGAAAAACTGTTTTTT

j_call: TRBJ2-1
d_call: NA
clone_size: NA
v_call: TRBV10-3
cdr3_length: 15
cdr3_aa: CAVGLEVTPYNEQFF
cdr3_nt: TGTGCCGTCGGGCTTGAGGTCACCCCGTACAATGAGCAGTTCTTC

j_call: TRBJ2-1
d_call: TRBD1
clone_size: NA
v_call: TRBV18
cdr3_length: 16
cdr3_aa: CASSPTEGQGANEQFF
cdr3_nt: TGTGCCAGCTCACCAACCGAGGGACAGGGGGCGAATGAGCAGTTCTTC

j_call: TRBJ2-1
d_call: TRBD2
clone_size: NA
v_call: TRBV28
cdr3_length: 16
cdr3_aa: CASSQLAGGSYNEQFF
cdr3_nt: TGTGCCAGCAGCCAACTAGCGGGGGGATCCTACAATGAGCAGTTCTTC